This TCR beta chain was observed in a study of T cells in tumors after PD-1 blockade. In the study overall: A subset received ongoing vismodegib 150 mg daily alongside anti-PD-1 therapy. On average, peripheral blood gave about 120,000 TCR templates and 35,000 to 40,000 unique clonotypes.

V lost 3 bases and J lost 8, with 14 bases in between. This CDR3 comprises 14 residues. Germline V gives CDR1 SEHNR, CDR2 FQNEAQ (reference sequence). Sequenced by immunoSEQ multiplex PCR; TCRdb stores in-frame clones only, minus some. The table includes 60,000 to 75,000 clones, approximately 79% detected once. Findings and limits, study-wide: Roughly two fifths of tumor TCR clonotypes were also found in blood.

Genomic DNA template from tumor biopsies or peripheral blood, roughly 600 ng to 6,500 ng input. The sample holds a few counts of this clone. Its specificity is unknown. This receptor was identified in a human donor with basal cell carcinoma. The starting material was PBMCs, obtained after anti-PD-1 treatment. The chain recombines TRBV7-9 with TRBJ2-1; maybe TRBD2 (7 bases). The CDR3 protein is CASSLTGGRDEQFF. In DNA form, the CDR3 reads TGTGCCAGCAGCTTGACGGGGGGCAGGGATGAGCAGTTCTTC.